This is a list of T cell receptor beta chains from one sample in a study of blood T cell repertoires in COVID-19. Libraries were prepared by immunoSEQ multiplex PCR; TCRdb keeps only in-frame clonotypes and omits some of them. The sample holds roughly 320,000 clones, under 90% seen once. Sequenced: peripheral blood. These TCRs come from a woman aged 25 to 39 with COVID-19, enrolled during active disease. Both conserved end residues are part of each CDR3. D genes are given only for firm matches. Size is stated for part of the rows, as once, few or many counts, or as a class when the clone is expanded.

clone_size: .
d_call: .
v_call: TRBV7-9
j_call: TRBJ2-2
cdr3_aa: CASVSNTGELFF
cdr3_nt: TGTGCCAGCGTATCTAACACCGGGGAGCTGTTTTTT

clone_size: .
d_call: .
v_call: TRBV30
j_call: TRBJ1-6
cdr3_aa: CAWTRWAGRRDSPLHF
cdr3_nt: TGTGCCTGGACCCGATGGGCGGGGCGCAGGGATTCACCCCTCCACTTT

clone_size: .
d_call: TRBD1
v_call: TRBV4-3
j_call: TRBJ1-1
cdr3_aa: CASSQERGTGGAGKAFF
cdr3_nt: TGCGCCAGCAGCCAAGAAAGGGGCACAGGGGGCGCAGGAAAAGCTTTCTTT

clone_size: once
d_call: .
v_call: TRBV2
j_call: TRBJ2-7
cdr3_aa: CASTEGSSYEQYF
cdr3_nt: TGTGCCAGCACGGAGGGGTCTTCCTACGAGCAGTACTTC

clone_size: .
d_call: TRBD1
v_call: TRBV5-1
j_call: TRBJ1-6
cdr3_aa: CASSSGAGTGNSPLHF
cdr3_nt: TGCGCCAGCAGCTCAGGAGCCGGGACAGGGAATTCACCCCTCCACTTT

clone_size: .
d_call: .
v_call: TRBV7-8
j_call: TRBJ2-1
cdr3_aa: CASSPAPGEQFF
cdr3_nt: TGTGCCAGCAGCCCCGCCCCGGGTGAGCAGTTCTTC

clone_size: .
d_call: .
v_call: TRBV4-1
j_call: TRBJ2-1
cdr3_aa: CASSQVRGSSYNEQFF
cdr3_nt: TGCGCCAGCAGCCAAGTGCGGGGTAGCTCCTACAATGAGCAGTTCTTC

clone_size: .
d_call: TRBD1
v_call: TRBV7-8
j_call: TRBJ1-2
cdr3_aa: CASSSDRGNGYTF
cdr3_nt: TGTGCCAGCAGCTCGGACAGGGGGAATGGCTACACCTTC

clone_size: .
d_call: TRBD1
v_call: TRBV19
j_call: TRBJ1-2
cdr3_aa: CASSVGGTGDNYGYTF
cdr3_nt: TGTGCCAGTAGTGTGGGTGGGACAGGTGACAACTATGGCTACACCTTC

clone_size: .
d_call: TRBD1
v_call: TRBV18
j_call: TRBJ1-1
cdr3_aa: CASSPQTGTAEAFF
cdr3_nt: TGTGCCAGCTCACCACAAACCGGGACAGCTGAAGCTTTCTTT

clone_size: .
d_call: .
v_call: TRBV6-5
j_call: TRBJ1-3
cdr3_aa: CATSRGDTIYF
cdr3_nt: TGTGCCACCTCCCGCGGGGACACCATATATTTT

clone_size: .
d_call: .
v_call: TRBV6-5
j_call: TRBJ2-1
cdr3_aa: CASSYGDEQFF
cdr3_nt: TGTGCCAGCAGTTACGGAGATGAGCAGTTCTTC

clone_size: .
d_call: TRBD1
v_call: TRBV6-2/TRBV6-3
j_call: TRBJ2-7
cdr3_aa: CASSYAGSPGGLYEQYF
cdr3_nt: TGTGCCAGCAGTTATGCGGGGTCGCCAGGGGGCCTCTACGAGCAGTACTTC

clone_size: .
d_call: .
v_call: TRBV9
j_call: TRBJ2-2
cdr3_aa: CASSVAQGGLAGELFF
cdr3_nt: TGTGCCAGCAGCGTAGCGCAGGGGGGATTGGCCGGGGAGCTGTTTTTT

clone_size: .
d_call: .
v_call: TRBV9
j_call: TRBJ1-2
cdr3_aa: CASSVSSNYGYTF
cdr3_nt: TGTGCCAGCAGCGTATCCTCGAACTATGGCTACACCTTC

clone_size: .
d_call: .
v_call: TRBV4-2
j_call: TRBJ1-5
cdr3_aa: CASSHLGQSPQPQHF
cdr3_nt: TGTGCCAGCAGCCACCTCGGACAGAGTCCCCAGCCCCAGCATTTT

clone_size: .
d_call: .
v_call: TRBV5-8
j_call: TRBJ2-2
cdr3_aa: CASSAGLGPSNTGELFF
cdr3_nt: TGTGCCAGCAGCGCGGGCCTCGGCCCTTCTAACACCGGGGAGCTGTTTTTT

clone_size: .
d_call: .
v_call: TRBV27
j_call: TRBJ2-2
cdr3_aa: CASSASGTPYTGELFF
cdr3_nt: TGTGCCAGCAGTGCGTCCGGGACACCCTACACCGGGGAGCTGTTTTTT

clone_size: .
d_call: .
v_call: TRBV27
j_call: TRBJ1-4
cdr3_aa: CASSSFGVREEKLFF
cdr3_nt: TGTGCCAGCAGTTCTTTTGGGGTGAGGGAGGAAAAACTGTTTTTT

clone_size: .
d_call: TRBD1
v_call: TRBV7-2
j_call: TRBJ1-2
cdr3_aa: CASSLGQVDYGYTF
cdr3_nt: TGTGCCAGCAGCCTCGGACAGGTTGACTATGGCTACACCTTC

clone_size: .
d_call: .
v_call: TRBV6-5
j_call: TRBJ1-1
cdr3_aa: CASTRQDTEAFF
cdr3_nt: TGTGCCAGCACCCGCCAGGACACTGAAGCTTTCTTT

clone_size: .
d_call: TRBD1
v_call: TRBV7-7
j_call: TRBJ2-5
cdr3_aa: CASSETGVETQYF
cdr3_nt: TGTGCCAGCAGCGAGACAGGGGTCGAGACCCAGTACTTC

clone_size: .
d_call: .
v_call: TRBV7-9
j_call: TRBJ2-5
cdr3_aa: CASSVRQRSQETQYF
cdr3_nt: TGTGCCAGCAGCGTAAGACAGAGAAGCCAAGAGACCCAGTACTTC

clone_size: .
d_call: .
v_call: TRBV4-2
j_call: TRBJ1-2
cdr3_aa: CASSQVGANPRGGYTF
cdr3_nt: TGTGCCAGCAGCCAAGTTGGGGCCAACCCCCGAGGTGGCTACACCTTC

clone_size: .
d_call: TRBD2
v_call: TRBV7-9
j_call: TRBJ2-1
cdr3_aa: CASTQRGLLAGASYNEQFF
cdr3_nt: TGTGCCAGCACCCAAAGGGGATTACTAGCGGGGGCCTCCTACAATGAGCAGTTCTTC

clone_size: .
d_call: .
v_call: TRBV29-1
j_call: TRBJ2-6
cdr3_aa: CSVEVRSSGANVLTF
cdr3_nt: TGCAGCGTTGAAGTTAGGAGCTCTGGGGCCAACGTCCTGACTTTC

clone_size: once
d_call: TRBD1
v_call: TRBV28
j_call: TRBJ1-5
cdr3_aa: CASRPWDRRHQPQHF
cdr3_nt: TGTGCCAGCAGGCCCTGGGACAGAAGACATCAGCCCCAGCATTTT

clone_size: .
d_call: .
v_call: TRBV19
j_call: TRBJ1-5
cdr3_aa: CASTHVAGSNQPQHF
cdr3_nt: TGTGCCAGTACCCATGTGGCCGGGAGCAATCAGCCCCAGCATTTT

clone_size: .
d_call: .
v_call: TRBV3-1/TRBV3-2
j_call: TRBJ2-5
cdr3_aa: CASSQSLETQYF
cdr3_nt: TGTGCCAGCAGCCAAAGCCTTGAGACCCAGTACTTC

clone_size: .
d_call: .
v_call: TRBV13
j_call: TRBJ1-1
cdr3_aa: CASSLLHTEAFF
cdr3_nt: TGTGCCAGCAGCTTACTTCACACTGAAGCTTTCTTT

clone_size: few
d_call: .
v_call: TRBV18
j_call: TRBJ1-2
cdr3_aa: CASSREAYGYTF
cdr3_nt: TGTGCCAGCTCACGGGAGGCCTATGGCTACACCTTC

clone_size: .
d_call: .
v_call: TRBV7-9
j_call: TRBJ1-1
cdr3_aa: CASSPPVGRLSEAFF
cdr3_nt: TGTGCCAGCAGCCCCCCCGTTGGGAGGCTATCTGAAGCTTTCTTT

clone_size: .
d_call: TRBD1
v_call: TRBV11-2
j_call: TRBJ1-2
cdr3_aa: CASRPQGAYGYTF
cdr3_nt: TGTGCCAGCAGGCCACAGGGGGCGTATGGCTACACCTTC